This entry lists 10 T cell receptor beta chains sequenced from one sample in a study of post-analysis software for immune sequencing data. Overall study results and limits: Patients carried roughly 5 TRBV segments more frequently than controls did, and TRBV5-6, TRBV5-1 and TRBV20-1 were among them.

No antigen is known for these receptors. Researchers reported that TCR beta cDNA libraries carried unique molecular identifiers. MiXCR, run by TCRdb on the PCR reads, gives a single entry per CDR3 protein. The repertoire holds roughly 400,000 distinct CDR3 sequences, with 30% to 45% as singletons. The sequenced material came from blood. The origin of the receptors is a girl aged 2 to 9 with multiple sclerosis.

This clonotype showed up just a few times. The chain couples TRBV29-1 to TRBJ2-1; D tentatively fits TRBD1 or TRBD2 (6 bases each). Trimming shortened V by 4 bases and J by 6 bases, and 19 bases separated the two germline ends. This CDR3 contains 15 residues. The germline V gene has CDR1 SQVTM and CDR2 ANQGSEA. The CDR3 sequence is CSVAGAWTRSNEQFF. The CDR3 coding sequence is TGCAGCGTTGCGGGGGCCTGGACAAGGTCCAATGAGCAGTTCTTC.

This clonotype was detected a few times. The chain is built from TRBV15 and TRBJ1-2; possibly TRBD1 for D (5 bases). There are 17 residues in the CDR3. Germline CDR1 and CDR2: LNHNV and YYDKDF (reference sequence). Between the trimmed V and J ends, which lost 0 bases and 6 bases, there was a span of 20 bases. In nucleotides, the CDR3 is TGTGCCACCAGCAGAGATCGGGGCGTGGTCGGAGCTCATGGCTACACCTTC. It encodes CATSRDRGVVGAHGYTF.

The chain couples TRBV29-1 to TRBJ2-7, with D perhaps being TRBD1 or TRBD2 (5 bases each). With 4 bases removed from V and 6 bases from J, the gap between germline ends came to 16 bases. CDR1 is SQVTM and CDR2 is ANQGSEA in the germline V gene. This CDR3 contains 13 residues. The CDR3, as DNA: TGCAGCGTTGTTCTAGGGACCTCCCGCGAGCAGTACTTC. Its translation is CSVVLGTSREQYF.

This clonotype has only a few counts. The rearrangement uses TRBV7-6 and TRBJ2-1; no reliable D call. CDR1 SGHVS and CDR2 FNYEAQ come from the germline V gene. The CDR3 is 15 amino acids. Deletions cut 1 base from V and 4 bases from J, with 11 bases between. Here the CDR3 reads CASSLGVTGYNEQFF. As DNA, the CDR3 is TGTGCCAGCAGCTTAGGCGTTACTGGGTACAATGAGCAGTTCTTC.

This clonotype was seen a few times. DNA for the CDR3: TGTGCCAGCAGAAAGGGTTCTGGGGCCAACGTCCTGACTTTC. Protein sequence: CASRKGSGANVLTF. V is TRBV7-9 and J is TRBJ2-6; unclear D gene. Trimming took 6 bases from V and 1 from J, leaving 7 bases between them. Germline-derived CDR1 and CDR2 are SEHNR and FQNEAQ (reference sequence). The CDR3 length is 14 residues.

J is TRBJ2-6 and V is TRBV5-1; D not certain. Trimming removed 0 bases from V and 4 bases from J, with 17 bases in between. CDR1 is SGHRS, CDR2 YFSETQ, per germline. The CDR3 has 18 residues. The CDR3 here is CASSLALGTSKGANVLTF. In nucleotides, the CDR3 is TGCGCCAGCAGCTTGGCCTTGGGTACCTCTAAGGGGGCCAACGTCCTGACTTTC.

There are a few counts of this clonotype. The V gene is TRBV7-3, the J gene TRBJ2-7; D call uncertain. Germline V CDR1 and CDR2: SGHTA, FQGTGA. Deletions cut 8 bases from V and 3 bases from J, with 8 bases between. This CDR3 has 11 residues. The CDR3 DNA reads as TGTGCCAGCCACAAAGTCTACGAGCAGTACTTC. This codes for CASHKVYEQYF.

This chain uses TRBV5-5 with TRBJ1-2; weak D call: TRBD1 (6 bases). The V and J ends lost 4 bases and 6 bases respectively, with 22 bases between them. Germline values: CDR1 SGHKS, CDR2 YYEKEE (reference sequence). The CDR3 runs 16 residues. CDR3 nucleotide sequence: TGTGCCAGCAGCACCCACGGGACGGGGGCCGGAGATGGCTACACCTTC. This encodes CASSTHGTGAGDGYTF.

V and J are TRBV18 and TRBJ1-1; 8 positions match TRBD1. Unmatched junction bases numbered 1, after V lost 4 bases and J lost 3 bases. Germline lookup yields CDR1 KGHSH and CDR2 LQKENI. This CDR3 region has 13 residues. CDR3 DNA: TGTGCCAGCTCACAGACAGGGGACACTGAAGCTTTCTTT. Amino acid sequence: CASSQTGDTEAFF.

Regarding this clonotype: Since a much larger clone is just one base distant, this may be a read error. This chain connects TRBV9 to TRBJ2-1; TRBD1 or TRBD2 may be the D gene (5 bases each). CDR3 length: 14 amino acids. The V gene lost 1 base and the J gene lost 6 bases, with 11 bases spanning the gap. Germline V lookup: CDR1 SGDLS, CDR2 YYNGEE. The CDR3 region has the DNA TGTGCCAGCAGCGTAAGAGGGGCCGGCAATGAGCAGTTCTTC. As protein: CASSVRGAGNEQFF.